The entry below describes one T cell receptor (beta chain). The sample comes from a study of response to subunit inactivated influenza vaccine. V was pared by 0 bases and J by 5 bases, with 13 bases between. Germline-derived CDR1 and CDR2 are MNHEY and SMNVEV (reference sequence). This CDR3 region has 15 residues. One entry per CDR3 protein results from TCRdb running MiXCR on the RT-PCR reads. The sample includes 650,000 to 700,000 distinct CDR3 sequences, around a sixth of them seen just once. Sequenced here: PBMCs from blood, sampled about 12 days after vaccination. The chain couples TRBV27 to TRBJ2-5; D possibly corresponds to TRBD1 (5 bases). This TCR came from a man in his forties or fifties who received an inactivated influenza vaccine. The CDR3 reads CASSLSRWGRETQYF. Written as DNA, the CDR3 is TGTGCCAGCAGTTTATCGCGGTGGGGCCGGGAGACCCAGTACTTC.